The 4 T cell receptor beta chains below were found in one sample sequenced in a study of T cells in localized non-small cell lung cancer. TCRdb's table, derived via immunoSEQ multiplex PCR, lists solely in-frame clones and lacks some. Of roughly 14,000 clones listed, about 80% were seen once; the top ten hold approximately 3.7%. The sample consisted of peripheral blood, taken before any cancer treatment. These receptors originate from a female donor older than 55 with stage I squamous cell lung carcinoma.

The CDR3 protein is CASSPLSGDTYEQYF. The CDR3 coding sequence is TGCGCCAGCAGCCCACTTAGCGGGGACACCTACGAGCAGTACTTC. This chain joins TRBV5-1 and TRBJ2-7, with 8 nucleotides matching TRBD2. Germline CDR1 SGHRS, CDR2 YFSETQ. V shed 4 bases, J shed 2 bases, and the junction held 8 bases outside the gene matches. This CDR3 contains 15 residues.

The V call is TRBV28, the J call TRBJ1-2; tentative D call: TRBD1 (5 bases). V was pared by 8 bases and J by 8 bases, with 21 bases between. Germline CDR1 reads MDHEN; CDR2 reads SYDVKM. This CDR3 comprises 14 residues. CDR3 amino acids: CASEVGTLSVGYTF. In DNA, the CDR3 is TGTGCCAGCGAGGTAGGGACTCTCTCCGTAGGCTACACCTTC.

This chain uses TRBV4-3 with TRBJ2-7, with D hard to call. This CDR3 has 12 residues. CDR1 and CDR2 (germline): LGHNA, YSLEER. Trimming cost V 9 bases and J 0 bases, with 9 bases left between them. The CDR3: CASQGLSYEQYF. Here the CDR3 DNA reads TGCGCCAGTCAAGGGCTCTCCTACGAGCAGTACTTC.

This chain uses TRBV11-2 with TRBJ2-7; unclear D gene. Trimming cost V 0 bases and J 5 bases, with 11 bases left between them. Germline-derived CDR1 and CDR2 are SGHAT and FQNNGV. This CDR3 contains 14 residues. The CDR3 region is CASSLDRIGNEQYF. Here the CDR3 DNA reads TGTGCCAGCAGCTTAGATAGGATCGGAAACGAGCAGTACTTC.